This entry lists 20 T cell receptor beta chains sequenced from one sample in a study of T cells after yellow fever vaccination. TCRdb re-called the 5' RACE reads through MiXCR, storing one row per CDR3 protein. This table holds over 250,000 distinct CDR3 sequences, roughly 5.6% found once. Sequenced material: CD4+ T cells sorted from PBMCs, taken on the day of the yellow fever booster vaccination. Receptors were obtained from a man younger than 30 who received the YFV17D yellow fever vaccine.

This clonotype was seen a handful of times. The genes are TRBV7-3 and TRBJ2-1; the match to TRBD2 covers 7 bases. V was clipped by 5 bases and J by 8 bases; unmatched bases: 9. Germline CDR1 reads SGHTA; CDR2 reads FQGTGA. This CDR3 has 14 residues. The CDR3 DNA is TGTGCCAGCAGCCTCAACAGCGGGGTCTATGAGCAGTTCTTC. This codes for CASSLNSGVYEQFF.

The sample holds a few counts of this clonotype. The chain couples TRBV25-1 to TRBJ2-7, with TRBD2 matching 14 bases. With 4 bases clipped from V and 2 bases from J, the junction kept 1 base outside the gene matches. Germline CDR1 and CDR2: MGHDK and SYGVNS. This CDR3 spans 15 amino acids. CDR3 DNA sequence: TGTGCCAGCAGTGGGGGACTAGCGGGGGCCTACGAGCAGTACTTC. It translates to CASSGGLAGAYEQYF.

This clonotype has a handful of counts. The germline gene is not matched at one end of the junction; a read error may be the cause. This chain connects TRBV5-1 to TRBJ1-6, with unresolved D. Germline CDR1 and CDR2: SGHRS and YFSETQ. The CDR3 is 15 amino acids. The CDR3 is CASSLAALGSSPLCF. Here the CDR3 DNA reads TGCGCCAGCAGCTTGGCTGCTTTGGGGAGTTCACCCCTCTGCTTT.

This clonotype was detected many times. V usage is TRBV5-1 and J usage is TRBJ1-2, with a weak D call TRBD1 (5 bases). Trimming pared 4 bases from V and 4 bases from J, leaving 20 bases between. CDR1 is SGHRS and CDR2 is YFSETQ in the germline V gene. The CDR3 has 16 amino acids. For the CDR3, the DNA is TGCGCCAGCAGCCCGACGGGGCAGTCGACTTCCTATGGCTACACCTTC. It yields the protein CASSPTGQSTSYGYTF.

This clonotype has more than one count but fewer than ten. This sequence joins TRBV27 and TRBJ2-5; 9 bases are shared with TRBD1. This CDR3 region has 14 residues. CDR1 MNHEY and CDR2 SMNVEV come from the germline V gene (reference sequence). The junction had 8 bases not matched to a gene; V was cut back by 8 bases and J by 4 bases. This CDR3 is CASGLQGAGETQYF. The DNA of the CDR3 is TGTGCCAGCGGCCTACAGGGGGCAGGAGAGACCCAGTACTTC.

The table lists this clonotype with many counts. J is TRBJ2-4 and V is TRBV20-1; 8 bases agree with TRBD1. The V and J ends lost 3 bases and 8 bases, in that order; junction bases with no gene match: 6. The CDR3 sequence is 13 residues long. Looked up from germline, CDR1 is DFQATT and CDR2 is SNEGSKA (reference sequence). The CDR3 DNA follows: TGCAGTGCTAGTCGCCAGGGGGCTGACATTCAGTACTTC. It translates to CSASRQGADIQYF.

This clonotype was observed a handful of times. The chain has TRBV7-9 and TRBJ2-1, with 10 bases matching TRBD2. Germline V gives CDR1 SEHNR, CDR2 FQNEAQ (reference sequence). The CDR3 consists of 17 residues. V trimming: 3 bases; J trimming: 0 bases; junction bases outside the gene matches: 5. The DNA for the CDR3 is TGTGCCAGCAGCTTCCGCGTAGCGGGGGGCTCCTACAATGAGCAGTTCTTC. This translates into CASSFRVAGGSYNEQFF.

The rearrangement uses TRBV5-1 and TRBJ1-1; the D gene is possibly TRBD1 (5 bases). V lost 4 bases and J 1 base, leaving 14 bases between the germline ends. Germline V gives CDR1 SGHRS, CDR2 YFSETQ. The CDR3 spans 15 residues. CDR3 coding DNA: TGCGCCAGCAGCCGTCAGGGAGGTCAGAACACTGAAGCTTTCTTT. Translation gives CASSRQGGQNTEAFF.

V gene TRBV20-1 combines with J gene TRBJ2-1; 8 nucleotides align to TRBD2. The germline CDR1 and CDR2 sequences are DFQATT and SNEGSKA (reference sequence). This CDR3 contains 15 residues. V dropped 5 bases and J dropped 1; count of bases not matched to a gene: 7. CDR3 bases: TGCAGTGCTCCGATAGCGGGGAGATCCTACAATGAGCAGTTCTTC. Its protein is CSAPIAGRSYNEQFF.

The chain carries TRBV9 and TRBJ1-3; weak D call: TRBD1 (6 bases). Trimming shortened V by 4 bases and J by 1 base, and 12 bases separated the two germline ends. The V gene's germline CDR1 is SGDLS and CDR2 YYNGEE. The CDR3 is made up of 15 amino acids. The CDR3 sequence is CASSPRQDSGNTIYF. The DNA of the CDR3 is TGTGCCAGCAGCCCCCGACAGGATTCTGGAAACACCATATATTTT.

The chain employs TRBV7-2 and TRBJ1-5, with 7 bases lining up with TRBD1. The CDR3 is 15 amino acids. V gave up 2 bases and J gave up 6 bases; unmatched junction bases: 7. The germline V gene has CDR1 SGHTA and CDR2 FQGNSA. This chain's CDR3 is CASSLNRGGGQPQHF. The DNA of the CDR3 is TGTGCCAGCAGCTTAAACAGGGGAGGAGGTCAGCCCCAGCATTTT.

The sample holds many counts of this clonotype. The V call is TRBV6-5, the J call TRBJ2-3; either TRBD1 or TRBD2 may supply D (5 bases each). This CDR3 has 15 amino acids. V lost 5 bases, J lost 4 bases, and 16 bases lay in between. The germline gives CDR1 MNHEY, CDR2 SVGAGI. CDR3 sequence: CASSPRARGPDTQYF. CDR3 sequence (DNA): TGTGCCAGCAGTCCGCGGGCTAGGGGTCCAGATACGCAGTATTTT.

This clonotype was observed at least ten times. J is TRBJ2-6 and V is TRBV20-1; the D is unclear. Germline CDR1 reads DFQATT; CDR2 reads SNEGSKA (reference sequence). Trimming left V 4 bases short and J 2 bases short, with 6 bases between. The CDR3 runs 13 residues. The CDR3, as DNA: TGCAGTGCTAAGGGCACTGGGGCCAACGTCCTGACTTTC. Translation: CSAKGTGANVLTF.

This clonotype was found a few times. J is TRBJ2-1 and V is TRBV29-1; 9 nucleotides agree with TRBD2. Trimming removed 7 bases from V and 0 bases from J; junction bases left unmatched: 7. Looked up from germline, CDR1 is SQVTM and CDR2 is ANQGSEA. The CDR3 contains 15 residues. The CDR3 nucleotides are TGCAGCGGTCATAGCGGGGGAAGCTCCTACAATGAGCAGTTCTTC. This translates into CSGHSGGSSYNEQFF.

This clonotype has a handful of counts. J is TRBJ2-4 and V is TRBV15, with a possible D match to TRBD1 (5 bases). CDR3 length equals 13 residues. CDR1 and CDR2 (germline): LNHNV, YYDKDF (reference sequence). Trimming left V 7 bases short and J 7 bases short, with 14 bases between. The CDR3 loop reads CATTIDRGNIQYF. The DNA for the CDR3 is TGTGCCACCACCATTGATAGGGGTAACATTCAGTACTTC.

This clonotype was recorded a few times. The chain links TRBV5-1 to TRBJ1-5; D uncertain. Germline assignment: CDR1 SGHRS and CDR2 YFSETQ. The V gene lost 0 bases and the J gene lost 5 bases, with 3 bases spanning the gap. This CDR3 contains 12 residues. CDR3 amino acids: CASSLGDQPQHF. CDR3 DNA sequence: TGCGCCAGCAGCTTGGGCGATCAGCCCCAGCATTTT. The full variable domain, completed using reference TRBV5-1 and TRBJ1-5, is KAGVTQTPRYLIKTRGQQVTLSCSPISGHRSVSWYQQTPGQGLQFLFEYFSETQRNKGNFPGRFSGRQFSNSRSEMNVSTLELGDSALYLCASSLGDQPQHFGDGTRLSIL.

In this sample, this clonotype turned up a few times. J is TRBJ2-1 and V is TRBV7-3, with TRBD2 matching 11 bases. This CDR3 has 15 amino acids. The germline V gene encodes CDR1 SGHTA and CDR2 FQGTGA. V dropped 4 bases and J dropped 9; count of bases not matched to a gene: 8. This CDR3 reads CASSSRASGGSEQFF. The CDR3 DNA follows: TGTGCCAGCAGCTCCCGGGCTAGCGGGGGGAGTGAGCAGTTCTTC.

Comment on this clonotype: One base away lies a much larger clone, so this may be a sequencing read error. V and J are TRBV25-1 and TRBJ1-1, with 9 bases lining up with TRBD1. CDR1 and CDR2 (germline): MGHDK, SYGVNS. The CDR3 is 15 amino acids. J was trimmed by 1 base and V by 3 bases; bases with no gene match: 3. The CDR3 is CASSDPGQGNTEAFF. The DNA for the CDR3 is TGTGCCAGCAGTGATCCGGGACAGGGGAACACTGAAGCTTTCTTT.

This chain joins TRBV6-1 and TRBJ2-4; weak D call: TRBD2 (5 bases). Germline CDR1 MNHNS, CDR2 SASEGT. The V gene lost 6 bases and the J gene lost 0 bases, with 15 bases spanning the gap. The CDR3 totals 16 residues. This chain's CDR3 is CASRPIGEGAKNIQYF. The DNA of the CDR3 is TGTGCCAGCAGACCGATAGGTGAGGGAGCCAAAAACATTCAGTACTTC.

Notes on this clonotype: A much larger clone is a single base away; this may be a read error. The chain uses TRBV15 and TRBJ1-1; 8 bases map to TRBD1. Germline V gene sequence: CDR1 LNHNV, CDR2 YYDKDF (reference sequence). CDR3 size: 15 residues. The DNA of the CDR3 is TGTGTCACCAGCCCCCTGACAGGGGTCAACACTGAAGCTTTCTTT. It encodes CVTSPLTGVNTEAFF. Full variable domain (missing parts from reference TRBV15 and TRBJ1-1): DAMVIQNPRYQVTQFGKPVTLSCSQTLNHNVMYWYQQKSSQAPKLLFHYYDKDFNNEADTPDNFQSRRPNTSFCFLDIRSPGLGDTAMYLCVTSPLTGVNTEAFFGQGTRLTVV.